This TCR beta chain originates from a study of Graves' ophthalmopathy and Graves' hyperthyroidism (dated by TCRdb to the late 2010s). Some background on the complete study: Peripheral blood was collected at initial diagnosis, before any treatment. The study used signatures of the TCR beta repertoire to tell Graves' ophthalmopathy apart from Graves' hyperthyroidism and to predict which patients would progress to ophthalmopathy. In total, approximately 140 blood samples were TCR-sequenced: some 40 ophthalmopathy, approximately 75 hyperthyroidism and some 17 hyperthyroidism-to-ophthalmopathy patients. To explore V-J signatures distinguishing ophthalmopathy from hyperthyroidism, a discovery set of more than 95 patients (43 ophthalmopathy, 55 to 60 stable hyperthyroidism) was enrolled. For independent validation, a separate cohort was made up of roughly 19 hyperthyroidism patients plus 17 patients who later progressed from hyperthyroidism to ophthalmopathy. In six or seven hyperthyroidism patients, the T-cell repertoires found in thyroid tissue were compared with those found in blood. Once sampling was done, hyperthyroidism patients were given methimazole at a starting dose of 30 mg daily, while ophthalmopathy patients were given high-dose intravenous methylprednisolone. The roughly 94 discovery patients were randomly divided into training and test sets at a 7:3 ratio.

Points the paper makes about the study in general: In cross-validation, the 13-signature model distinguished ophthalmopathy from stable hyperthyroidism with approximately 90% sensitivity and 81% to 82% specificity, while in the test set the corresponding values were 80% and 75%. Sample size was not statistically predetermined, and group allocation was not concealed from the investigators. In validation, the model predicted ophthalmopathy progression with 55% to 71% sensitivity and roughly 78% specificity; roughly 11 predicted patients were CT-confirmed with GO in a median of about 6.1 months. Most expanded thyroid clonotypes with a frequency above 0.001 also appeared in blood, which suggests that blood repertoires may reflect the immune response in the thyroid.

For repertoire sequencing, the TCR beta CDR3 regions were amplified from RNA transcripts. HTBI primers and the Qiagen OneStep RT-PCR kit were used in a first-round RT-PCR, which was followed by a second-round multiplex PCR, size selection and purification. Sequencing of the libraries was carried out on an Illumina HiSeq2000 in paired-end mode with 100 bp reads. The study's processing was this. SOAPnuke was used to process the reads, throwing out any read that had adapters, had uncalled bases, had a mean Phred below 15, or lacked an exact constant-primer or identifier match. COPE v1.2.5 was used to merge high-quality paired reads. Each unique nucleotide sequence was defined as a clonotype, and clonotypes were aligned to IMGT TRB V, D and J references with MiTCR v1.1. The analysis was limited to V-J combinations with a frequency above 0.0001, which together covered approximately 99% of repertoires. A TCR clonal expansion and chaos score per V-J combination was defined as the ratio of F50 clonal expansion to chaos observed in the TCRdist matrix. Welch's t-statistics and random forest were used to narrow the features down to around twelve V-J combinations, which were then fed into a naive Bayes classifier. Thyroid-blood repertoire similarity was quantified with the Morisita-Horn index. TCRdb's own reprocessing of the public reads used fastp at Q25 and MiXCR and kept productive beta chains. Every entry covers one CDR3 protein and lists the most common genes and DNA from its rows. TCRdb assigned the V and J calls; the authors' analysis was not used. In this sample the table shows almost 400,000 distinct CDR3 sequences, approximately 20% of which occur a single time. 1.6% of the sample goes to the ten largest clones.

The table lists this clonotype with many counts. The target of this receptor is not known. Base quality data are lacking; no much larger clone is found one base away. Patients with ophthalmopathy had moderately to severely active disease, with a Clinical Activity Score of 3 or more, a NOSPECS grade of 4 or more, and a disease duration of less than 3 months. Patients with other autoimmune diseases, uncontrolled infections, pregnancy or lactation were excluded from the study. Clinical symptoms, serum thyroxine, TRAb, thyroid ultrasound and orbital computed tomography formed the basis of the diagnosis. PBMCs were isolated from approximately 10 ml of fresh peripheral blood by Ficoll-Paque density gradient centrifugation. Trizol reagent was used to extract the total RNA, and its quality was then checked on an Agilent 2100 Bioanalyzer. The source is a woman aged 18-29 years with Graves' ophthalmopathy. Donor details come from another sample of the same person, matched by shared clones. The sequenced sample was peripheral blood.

The CDR3 has the sequence CASRPHVGPSPLHF. The bases read TGTGCCAGCAGGCCTCATGTCGGACCCTCACCCCTCCACTTT. The V gene is TRBV6-2 or TRBV6-3 and the J gene is TRBJ1-6, with an unclear D gene assignment. The germline ends are 16 bases apart after V is trimmed by 6 bases and J by 10 bases. From a lookup of the germline V gene, CDR1 and CDR2 are MNHEY and SVGEGT. The CDR3 goes from the cysteine to the phenylalanine over 14 residues. Just CDR3 DNA is preserved here, 42 bases in frame from base 1.